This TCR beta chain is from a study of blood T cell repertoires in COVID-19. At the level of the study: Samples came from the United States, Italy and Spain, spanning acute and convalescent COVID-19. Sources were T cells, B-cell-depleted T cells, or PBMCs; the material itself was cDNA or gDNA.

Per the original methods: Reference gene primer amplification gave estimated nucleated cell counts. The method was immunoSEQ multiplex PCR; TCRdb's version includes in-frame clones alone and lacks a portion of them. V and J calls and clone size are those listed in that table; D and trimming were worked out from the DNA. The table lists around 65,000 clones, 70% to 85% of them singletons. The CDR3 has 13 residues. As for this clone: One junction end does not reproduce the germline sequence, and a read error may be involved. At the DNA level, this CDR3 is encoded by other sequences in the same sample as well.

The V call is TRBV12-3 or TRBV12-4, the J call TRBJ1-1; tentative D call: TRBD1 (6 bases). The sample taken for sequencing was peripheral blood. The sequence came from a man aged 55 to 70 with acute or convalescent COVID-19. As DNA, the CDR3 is TGTGCCAGCAGTTTGATCGGGGACACTGAGGCTTTCTTT. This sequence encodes CASSLIGDTEAFF.